The clone carrying this T cell receptor beta chain showed up just a few times. Its antigen remains unknown. Library preparation for TCR beta used quantitative 5'-RACE with molecular barcodes. TCRdb ran MiXCR on the 5' RACE reads and lists one entry per CDR3 protein. This repertoire shows about 250,000 distinct CDR3 sequences, 20% to 30% found once; its top ten account for around 0.64%. The entry originates in a study of CD8 T cells in ankylosing spondylitis. Regarding the study as a whole: Before this, some motif variants had been reported in reactive arthritis synovial fluid and blood.

Input material: blood, either unsorted or a sorted T cell fraction (not recorded which). This clonotype was obtained from a male donor with ankylosing spondylitis or in good health (not recorded which).

CDR3 region: CASSSGTVTYNEQFF. The CDR3 DNA reads as TGTGCCAGCAGTTCCGGGACGGTAACCTACAATGAGCAGTTCTTC. This chain joins TRBV6-5 and TRBJ2-1, with D possibly called TRBD1 or TRBD2 (5 bases each). CDR1 is MNHEY and CDR2 is SVGAGI in the germline V gene. The CDR3 covers 15 residues. V lost 4 bases and J lost 2, with 12 bases in between.